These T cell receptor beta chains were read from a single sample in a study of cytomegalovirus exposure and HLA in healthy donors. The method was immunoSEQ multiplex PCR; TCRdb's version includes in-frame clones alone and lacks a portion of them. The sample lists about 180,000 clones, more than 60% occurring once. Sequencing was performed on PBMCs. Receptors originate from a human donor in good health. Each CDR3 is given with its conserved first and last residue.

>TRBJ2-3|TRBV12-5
CASGPTGTSRTDTQYF
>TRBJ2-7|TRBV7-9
CASSPTPGQGPDEQYF
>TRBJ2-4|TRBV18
CASWPGTGENIQYF
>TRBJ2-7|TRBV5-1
CASSTRQGRHEQYF
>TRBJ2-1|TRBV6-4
CASSELESSYNEQFF
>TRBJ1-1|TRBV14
CASSPSDRAYNTEAFF
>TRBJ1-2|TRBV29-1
CSVEFGGGIYGYTF
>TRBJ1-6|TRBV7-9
CASSLVGGNSPLHF
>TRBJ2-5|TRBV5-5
CASTIRQAAFQETQYF
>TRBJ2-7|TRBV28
CASTTRDRGYEQYF
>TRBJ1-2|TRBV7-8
CASSLTGTGDLGYTF
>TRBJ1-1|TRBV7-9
CASSLGDSNTEAFF
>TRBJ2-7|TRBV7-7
CASSLVRDSASPYEQYF
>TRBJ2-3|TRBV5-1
CASRGGETTDTQYF
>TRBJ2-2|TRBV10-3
CAISESSGGSGELFF
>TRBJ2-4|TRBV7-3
CASSAGRGGGKNIQYF
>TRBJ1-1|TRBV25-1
CASRVFGSSNTEAFF
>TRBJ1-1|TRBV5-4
CASSWDRDTEAFF
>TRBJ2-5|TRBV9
CASSVGDYQETQYF
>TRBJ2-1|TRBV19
CASSPGNYNEQFF
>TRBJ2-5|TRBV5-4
CASSQKTGRGETQYF
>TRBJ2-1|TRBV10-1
CASSDETSGYNEQFF
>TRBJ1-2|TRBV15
CATSRDFGSGYTF
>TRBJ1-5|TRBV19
CASSFFRGDGQPQHF
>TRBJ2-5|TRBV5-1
CASSLVTGLVRETQYF
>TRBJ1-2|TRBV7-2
CASSLAGALFRPNYGYTF
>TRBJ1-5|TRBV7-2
CASSFSGSNQPQHF
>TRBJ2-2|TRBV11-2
CASSIWTSPGELFF
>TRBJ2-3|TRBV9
CASSVRTSGVADTQYF